The subject of this entry is one TCR beta chain. What it binds is unknown. Germline loops: CDR1 GTSNPN, CDR2 SVGIG (reference sequence). The germline V and J ends were trimmed by 3 bases and 0 bases, with 9 bases remaining between them. This CDR3 has 14 residues. These data come from a study of graft-versus-host responses after intestinal transplantation. Across the study: In this cohort, recipients had multivisceral, liver-intestinal, or isolated intestinal transplants. After anti-thymocyte globulin induction, recipients took tacrolimus and steroids for 3 to 4 years.

Repertoires were generated with immunoSEQ multiplex PCR, while TCRdb's copy carries only in-frame clones and drops some. Of about 51,000 clones in the sample, 70% to 90% were seen once. V and J are TRBV30 and TRBJ1-3, with D possibly matching TRBD1 (5 bases). The sample consisted of unstimulated CD4+ T cells sorted from spleen or lymph node cells, taken before transplant. The source of this sequence is a human donor who was the organ donor for an intestinal transplant. CDR3 sequence reads: CAWRTGRSGNTIYF. Written as DNA, the CDR3 is TGTGCCTGGAGAACAGGCCGCTCTGGAAACACCATATATTTT. Variable domain in full (rest from reference TRBV30 and TRBJ1-3): SQTIHQWPATLVQPVGSPLSLECTVEGTSNPNLYWYRQAAGRGLQLLFYSVGIGQISSEVPQNLSASRPQDRQFILSSKKLLLSDSGFYLCAWRTGRSGNTIYFGEGSWLTVV.